One sample yielded the 17 T cell receptor beta chains listed below, sequenced in a study of spatial heterogeneity in lung cancer. Their antigens are not known. A single record per CDR3 protein comes from TCRdb applying MiXCR to the 5' RACE reads. The sample includes 7,500 to 8,500 distinct CDR3 sequences, 9.6% of them seen just once. The time point was: sample taken at primary tumor resection. Study-wide findings and caveats: The number of expanded tumor alpha and beta chains correlated with mutation number.

Sequencing used lung tumor tissue, obtained at surgery. These receptors originate from a male donor with early-stage non-small cell lung cancer.

The table lists this clonotype with many counts. The chain has TRBV20-1 and TRBJ2-1, with D hard to call. Trimming took 2 bases from V and 6 from J, leaving 11 bases between them. From germline, CDR1 is DFQATT and CDR2 SNEGSKA (reference sequence). This CDR3 comprises 13 residues. CDR3 DNA: TGCAGTGCTAGACAGGTTCCTCTCAATGAGCAGTTCTTC. The encoded protein is CSARQVPLNEQFF.

This clonotype appeared many times. The chain employs TRBV7-2 and TRBJ1-3; no clear D gene. CDR1 SGHTA and CDR2 FQGNSA come from the germline V gene. V was cut by 2 bases and J by 4 bases, with 15 bases left in between. The CDR3 runs to 16 residues. CDR3 residues: CASSLSHRPAGNTIYF. Here the CDR3 DNA reads TGTGCCAGCAGCTTATCTCACCGCCCGGCGGGAAACACCATATATTTT.

Many counts were recorded for this clonotype. The J gene is TRBJ1-2, the V gene TRBV14; 9 positions agree with TRBD1. V trimming: 3 bases; J trimming: 7 bases; junction bases outside the gene matches: 3. This CDR3 is built from 13 residues. Germline CDR1 SGHDN, CDR2 FVKESK. The CDR3 DNA sequence: TGTGCCAGCAGCCACCGGACAGGGGCTGGCTACACCTTC. Residues: CASSHRTGAGYTF.

This clonotype was counted many times. The chain links TRBV15 to TRBJ2-7, with 9 bases that match TRBD1. J was trimmed by 4 bases and V by 2 bases; bases with no gene match: 3. The CDR3 spans 14 residues. Germline CDR1 reads LNHNV; CDR2 reads YYDKDF (reference sequence). In nucleotides, the CDR3 is TGTGCCACCAGCAGATACGACAGGGGGTACGAGCAGTACTTC. This gives the protein CATSRYDRGYEQYF.

This clonotype rates as large. This chain joins TRBV5-1 and TRBJ2-7, with D tentatively TRBD1 (5 bases). The CDR3 runs 13 residues. The V and J ends lost 8 bases and 5 bases respectively, with 17 bases between them. Germline V gene data show CDR1 as SGHRS and CDR2 as YFSETQ. CDR3 sequence: CASAWAGSDEQYF. In nucleotides, the CDR3 is TGCGCCAGTGCCTGGGCAGGGTCAGACGAGCAGTACTTC.

This clonotype was found a few times. The chain has TRBV7-9 and TRBJ2-3, with D maybe TRBD2 (6 bases). This CDR3 region has 13 residues. The germline CDR1 and CDR2 sequences are SEHNR and FQNEAQ (reference sequence). The CDR3 DNA sequence: TGTGTTTCAGGAGGGGCGTGGGGAGATACGCAGTATTTT. As protein: CVSGGAWGDTQYF.

This clonotype showed up many times. The chain links TRBV20-1 to TRBJ2-1; TRBD2 matches 7 bases. Trimming removed 6 bases from V and 3 bases from J; junction bases left unmatched: 8. CDR1 and CDR2 (germline): DFQATT, SNEGSKA (reference sequence). The CDR3 is 14 residues long. Here the CDR3 reads CSAPSGMGYNEQFF. The CDR3, as DNA: TGCAGTGCACCGAGCGGGATGGGCTACAATGAGCAGTTCTTC.

The chain is built from TRBV12-3 or TRBV12-4 and TRBJ2-3; the D gene is possibly TRBD1 (5 bases). V was pared by 6 bases and J by 5 bases, with 21 bases between. The CDR3 covers 16 residues. The CDR3 DNA sequence: TGTGCCAGCAGCCAGGAATCGTCCTGGGGCCAAGATACGCAGTATTTT. Its protein product is CASSQESSWGQDTQYF.

This clonotype has at least ten counts. The CDR3 protein is CASSQPGRRATEAFF. In DNA form, the CDR3 reads TGTGCCAGCAGCCAACCGGGACGCCGGGCCACTGAAGCTTTCTTT. The chain joins TRBV14 to TRBJ1-1, with a tentative D call TRBD1 (5 bases). CDR3 length: 15 amino acids. V lost 2 bases and J 4 bases, leaving 14 bases between the germline ends. CDR1 is SGHDN, CDR2 FVKESK, per germline.

By sample fraction, this clonotype is medium-sized. The rearrangement uses TRBV3-1 and TRBJ1-3; no reliable D call. Trimming stripped 1 base from V and 0 bases from J, with 7 bases between. This CDR3 contains 15 residues. Germline CDR1 and CDR2: LGHDT and YNNKEL (reference sequence). The DNA for the CDR3 is TGTGCCAGCAGCCAAGTAACCCTCTCTGGAAACACCATATATTTT. This gives the protein CASSQVTLSGNTIYF.

This clonotype has ten or more counts. The genes are TRBV6-5 and TRBJ2-7, with a possible D match to TRBD2 (5 bases). Germline V gene sequence: CDR1 MNHEY, CDR2 SVGAGI. With 0 bases removed from V and 4 bases from J, the gap between germline ends came to 13 bases. There are 15 residues in the CDR3. The CDR3 protein is CASSYSRGSIYEQYF. The CDR3 region has the DNA TGTGCCAGCAGTTACTCACGGGGTTCGATTTACGAGCAGTACTTC.

This clonotype was seen repeatedly, ten times or more. In nucleotides, the CDR3 is TGCAGTGCTAGAGAGGAGGGGTCCCCTCTCAGCTCTGGGGCCAACGTCCTGACTTTC. It codes for CSAREEGSPLSSGANVLTF. The chain joins TRBV20-1 to TRBJ2-6, with a weak D call TRBD2 (6 bases). V was pared by 0 bases and J by 0 bases, with 18 bases between. Germline CDR1 DFQATT, CDR2 SNEGSKA (reference sequence). This CDR3 comprises 19 residues.

This clonotype came up many times. V usage is TRBV20-1 and J usage is TRBJ2-3, with 7 bases matching TRBD1. This CDR3 is built from 16 residues. J was trimmed by 0 bases and V by 5 bases; bases with no gene match: 11. Germline assignment: CDR1 DFQATT and CDR2 SNEGSKA (reference sequence). The CDR3 sequence: CSAAPFGQASTDTQYF. CDR3 DNA sequence: TGCAGTGCTGCGCCTTTCGGACAGGCGAGCACAGATACGCAGTATTTT.

This clonotype rates as medium-sized. The genes are TRBV7-2 and TRBJ2-2; D remains ambiguous. This CDR3 comprises 14 residues. Between the trimmed V and J ends, which lost 5 bases and 1 base, there was a span of 8 bases. Germline V gene data show CDR1 as SGHTA and CDR2 as FQGNSA. DNA for the CDR3: TGTGCCAGCAGCACCCAGTTGAACACCGGGGAGCTGTTTTTT. It encodes CASSTQLNTGELFF.

This clonotype was counted at least ten times. The chain couples TRBV20-1 to TRBJ1-4, with D possibly matching TRBD1 (5 bases). V was shortened by 3 bases and J by 6 bases, with 14 bases between the two germline ends. This CDR3 has 14 amino acids. Per germline, CDR1 DFQATT and CDR2 SNEGSKA (reference sequence). The chain's CDR3 is CSASPGTGDEKLFF. The CDR3 DNA sequence: TGCAGTGCTAGTCCCGGGACCGGGGATGAAAAACTGTTTTTT.

This clonotype is labeled medium-sized. The CDR3 sequence: CASSLVLTATYHTDTQYF. The CDR3 region has the DNA TGTGCCAGCAGCTTAGTCCTGACAGCCACTTACCACACAGATACGCAGTATTTT. This rearrangement joins TRBV7-8 to TRBJ2-3; TRBD1 might be the D (5 bases). V lost 1 base to trimming and J lost 2 bases, with 19 bases between them. The CDR3 has 18 amino acids. Germline CDR1 is SGHVS and CDR2 is FQNEAQ. The full variable domain, in which reference TRBV7-8 and TRBJ2-3 provide the parts outside the CDR3, is GAGVSQSPRYKVAKRGQDVALRCDPISGHVSLFWYQQALGQGPEFLTYFQNEAQLDKSGLPSDRFFAERPEGSVSTLKIQRTQQEDSAVYLCASSLVLTATYHTDTQYFGPGTRLTVL.

The sample holds many counts of this clonotype. The rearrangement joins TRBV7-9 to TRBJ1-1, with D perhaps matching TRBD1 (6 bases). The V gene's germline CDR1 is SEHNR and CDR2 FQNEAQ (reference sequence). With 4 bases removed from V and 1 base from J, the gap between germline ends came to 22 bases. The CDR3 sequence is 18 residues long. The CDR3 protein is CASSSLGGQGWANTEAFF. In nucleotides, the CDR3 is TGTGCCAGCAGCTCATTAGGTGGGCAGGGGTGGGCGAACACTGAAGCTTTCTTT.